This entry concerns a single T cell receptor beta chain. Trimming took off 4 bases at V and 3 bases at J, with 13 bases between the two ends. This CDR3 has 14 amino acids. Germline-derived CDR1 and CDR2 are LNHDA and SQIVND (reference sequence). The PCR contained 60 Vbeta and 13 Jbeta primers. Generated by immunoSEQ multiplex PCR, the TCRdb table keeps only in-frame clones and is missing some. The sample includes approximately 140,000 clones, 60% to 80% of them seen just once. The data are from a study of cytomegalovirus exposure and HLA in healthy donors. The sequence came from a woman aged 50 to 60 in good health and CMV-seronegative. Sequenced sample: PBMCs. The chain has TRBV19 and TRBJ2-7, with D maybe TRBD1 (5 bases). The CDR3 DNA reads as TGTGCCAGTAGTAGCAGGGAAGGGTTCTACGAGCAGTACTTC. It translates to CASSSREGFYEQYF.